This T cell receptor (beta chain) is drawn from a study of Tregs in tolerant kidney transplant recipients. Study-level points and caveats: Some patients' samples used different primers over time, so nucleotide sequences weren't comparable.

Libraries were prepared by immunoSEQ multiplex PCR; TCRdb keeps only in-frame clonotypes and omits some of them. The data show roughly 53,000 clones, and the top ten clones hold about 0.83%. Thawed PBMCs were FACS-sorted into unstimulated CD4+CD25+CD127- regulatory T cells, CD4+CD25- non-regulatory cells, CD4 and CD8 cells. Remarks on this clone: Its target is unknown. The read finishes 3 residues shy of the CDR3 end, and the germline J gene is used to complete it.

Germline-derived CDR1 and CDR2 are SGHDN and FVKESK. The trim removed 4 bases at V and 0 bases at J, leaving 13 bases unmatched. The CDR3 extends over 18 amino acids. J is TRBJ2-7 and V is TRBV14; the match to TRBD2 covers 9 bases. The source of this sequence is a human donor who received a combined kidney and bone marrow transplant. The sequencing here drew on CD4+ T cells from blood, taken before the transplant. Incomplete CDR3 DNA: TGTGCCAGCAGCCCCTTATTCCTAGCGGGGAAGAGCTCCTACGAG. It specifies CASSPLFLAGKSSYE. The whole CDR3 reads CASSPLFLAGKSSYEQYF.